This T cell receptor (beta chain) was obtained from a study of post-analysis software for immune sequencing data. General study findings and limits: There were about five TRBV segments more frequent in patients than controls, and TRBV5-6, TRBV5-1 and TRBV20-1 were among them.

Carried by the TCR beta cDNA libraries were unique molecular identifiers. TCRdb re-called the PCR reads with MiXCR, one entry per CDR3 protein. The sample carries about 460,000 distinct CDR3 sequences, roughly 46% recorded once. Note on this clonotype: Its antigen is unknown.

The CDR3 runs to 15 residues. Trimming removed 0 bases from V and 1 base from J; junction bases left unmatched: 2. CDR1 is ENHRY and CDR2 is SYGVKD in the germline V gene. V and J are TRBV10-3 and TRBJ1-1; 7 nucleotides agree with TRBD1. Specimen: blood. The clonotype was recovered from a girl aged 5-17 years with multiple sclerosis. The CDR3 sequence is CAISESWTGNTEAFF. CDR3 nucleotide sequence: TGTGCCATCAGTGAGTCGTGGACAGGGAACACTGAAGCTTTCTTT.